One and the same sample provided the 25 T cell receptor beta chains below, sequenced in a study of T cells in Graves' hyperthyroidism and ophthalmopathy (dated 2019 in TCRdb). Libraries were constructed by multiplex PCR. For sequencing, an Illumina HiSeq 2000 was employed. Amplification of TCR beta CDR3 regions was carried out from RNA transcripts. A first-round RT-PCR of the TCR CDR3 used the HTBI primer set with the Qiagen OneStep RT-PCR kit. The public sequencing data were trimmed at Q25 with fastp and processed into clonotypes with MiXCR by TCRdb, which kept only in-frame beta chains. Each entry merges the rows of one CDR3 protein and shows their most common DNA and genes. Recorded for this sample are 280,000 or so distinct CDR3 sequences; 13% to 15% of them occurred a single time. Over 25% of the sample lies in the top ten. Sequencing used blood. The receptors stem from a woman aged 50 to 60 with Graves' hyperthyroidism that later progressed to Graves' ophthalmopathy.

The CDR3 nucleotides read TGTGCCAGCAGCCCCGGAAGGGGCTATGGCTACACCTTC. Its protein product is CASSPGRGYGYTF. The V gene is TRBV7-9, the J gene TRBJ1-2; tentative D call: TRBD1 (5 bases). This CDR3 is built from 13 residues. Germline CDR1 is SEHNR and CDR2 is FQNEAQ (reference sequence). Trimming stripped 5 bases from V and 4 bases from J, with 11 bases between.

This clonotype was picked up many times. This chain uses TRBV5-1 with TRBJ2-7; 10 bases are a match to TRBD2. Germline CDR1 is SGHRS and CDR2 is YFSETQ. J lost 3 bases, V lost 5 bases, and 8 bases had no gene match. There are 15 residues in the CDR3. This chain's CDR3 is CASSSSGLAVYEQYF. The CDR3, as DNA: TGCGCCAGCAGTAGTAGCGGACTAGCGGTCTACGAGCAGTACTTC.

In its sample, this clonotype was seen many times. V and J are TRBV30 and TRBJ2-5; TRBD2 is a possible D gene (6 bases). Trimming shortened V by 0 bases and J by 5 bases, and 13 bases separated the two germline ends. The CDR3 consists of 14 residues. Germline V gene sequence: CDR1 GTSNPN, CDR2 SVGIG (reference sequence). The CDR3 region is CAWSVSGGPETQYF. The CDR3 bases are TGTGCCTGGAGTGTGAGCGGAGGGCCGGAGACCCAGTACTTC.

CDR3 DNA sequence: TGTGCCAGCAGCGTAGTTTCGGGGGCGCCTGCCTATGGCTACACCTTC. Translating gives CASSVVSGAPAYGYTF. The V and J genes are TRBV9 and TRBJ1-2; D may be TRBD1 (6 bases). The V gene lost 0 bases and the J gene lost 4 bases, with 16 bases spanning the gap. The V gene's germline CDR1 is SGDLS and CDR2 YYNGEE. The CDR3 runs to 16 residues.

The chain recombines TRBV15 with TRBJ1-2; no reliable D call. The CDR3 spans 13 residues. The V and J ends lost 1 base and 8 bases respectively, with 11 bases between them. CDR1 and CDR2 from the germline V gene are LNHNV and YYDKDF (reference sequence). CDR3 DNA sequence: TGTGCCACCAGCAGAGCGGACCCGGTAGGCTACACCTTC. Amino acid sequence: CATSRADPVGYTF.

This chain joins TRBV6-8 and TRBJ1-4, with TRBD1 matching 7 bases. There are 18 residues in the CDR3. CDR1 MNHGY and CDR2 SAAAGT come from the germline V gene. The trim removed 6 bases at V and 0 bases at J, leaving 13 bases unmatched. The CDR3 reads CASRQSTGKGSTNEKLFF. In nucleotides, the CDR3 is TGTGCCAGCAGACAATCGACAGGGAAGGGGTCAACTAATGAAAAACTGTTTTTT.

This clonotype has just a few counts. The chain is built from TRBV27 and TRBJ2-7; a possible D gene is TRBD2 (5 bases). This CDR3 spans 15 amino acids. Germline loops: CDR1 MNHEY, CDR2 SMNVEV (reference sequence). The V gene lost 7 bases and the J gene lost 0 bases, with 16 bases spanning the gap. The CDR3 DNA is TGTGCCAGCAAACCTGGGCGGAGCGGCTCCTACGAGCAGTACTTC. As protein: CASKPGRSGSYEQYF.

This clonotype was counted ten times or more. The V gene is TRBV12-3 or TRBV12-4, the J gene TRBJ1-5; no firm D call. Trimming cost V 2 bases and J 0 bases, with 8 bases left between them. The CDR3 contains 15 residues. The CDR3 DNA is TGTGCCAGCAGTTTAAGTTCTCTTAGCAATCAGCCCCAGCATTTT. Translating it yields CASSLSSLSNQPQHF.

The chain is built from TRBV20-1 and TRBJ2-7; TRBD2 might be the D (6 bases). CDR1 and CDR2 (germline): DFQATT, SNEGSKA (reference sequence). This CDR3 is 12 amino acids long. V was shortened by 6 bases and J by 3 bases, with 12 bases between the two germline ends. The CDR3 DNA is TGCAGTGCAACCGGGAGAAACTACGAGCAGTACTTC. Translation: CSATGRNYEQYF.

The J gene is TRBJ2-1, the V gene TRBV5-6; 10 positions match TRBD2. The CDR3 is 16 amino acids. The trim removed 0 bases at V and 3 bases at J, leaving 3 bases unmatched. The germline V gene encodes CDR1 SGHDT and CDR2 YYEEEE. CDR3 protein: CASSLGGLAVYNEQFF. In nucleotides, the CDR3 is TGTGCCAGCAGCTTGGGAGGACTAGCGGTCTACAATGAGCAGTTCTTC. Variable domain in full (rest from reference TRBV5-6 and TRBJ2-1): DAGVTQSPTHLIKTRGQQVTLRCSPKSGHDTVSWYQQALGQGPQFIFQYYEEEERQRGNFPDRFSGHQFPNYSSELNVNALLLGDSALYLCASSLGGLAVYNEQFFGPGTRLTVL.

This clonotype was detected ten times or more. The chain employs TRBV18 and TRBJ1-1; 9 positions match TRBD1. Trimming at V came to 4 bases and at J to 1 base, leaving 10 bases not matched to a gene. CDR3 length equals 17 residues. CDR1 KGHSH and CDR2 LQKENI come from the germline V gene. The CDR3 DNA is TGTGCCAGCTCACTCTCACTGCGGGGACAGGGGAACACTGAAGCTTTCTTT. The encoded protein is CASSLSLRGQGNTEAFF. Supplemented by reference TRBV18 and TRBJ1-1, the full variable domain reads NAGVMQNPRHLVRRRGQEARLRCSPMKGHSHVYWYRQLPEEGLKFMVYLQKENIIDESGMPKERFSAEFPKEGPSILRIQQVVRGDSAAYFCASSLSLRGQGNTEAFFGQGTRLTVV.

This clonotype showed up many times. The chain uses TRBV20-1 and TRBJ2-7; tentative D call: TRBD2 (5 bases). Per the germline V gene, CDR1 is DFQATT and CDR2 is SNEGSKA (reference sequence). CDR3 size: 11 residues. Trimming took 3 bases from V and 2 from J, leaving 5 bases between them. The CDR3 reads CSASGTYEQYF. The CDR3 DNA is TGCAGTGCTAGCGGGACCTACGAGCAGTACTTC.

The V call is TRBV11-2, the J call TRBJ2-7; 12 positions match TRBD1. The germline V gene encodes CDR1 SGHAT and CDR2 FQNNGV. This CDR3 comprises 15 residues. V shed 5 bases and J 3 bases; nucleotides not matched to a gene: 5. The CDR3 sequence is CASSRWDRGLYEQYF. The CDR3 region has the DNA TGTGCCAGCAGCCGCTGGGACAGGGGGCTCTACGAGCAGTACTTC.

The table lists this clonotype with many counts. The DNA for the CDR3 is TGTGCCAGCAGCTTGTACCAAGGGGGGTACGAGCAGTACTTC. This gives the protein CASSLYQGGYEQYF. V usage is TRBV7-3 and J usage is TRBJ2-7, with D perhaps being TRBD1 or TRBD2 (6 bases each). Germline CDR1 and CDR2: SGHTA and FQGTGA. V lost 3 bases and J 4 bases, leaving 13 bases between the germline ends. The CDR3 loop spans 14 amino acids.

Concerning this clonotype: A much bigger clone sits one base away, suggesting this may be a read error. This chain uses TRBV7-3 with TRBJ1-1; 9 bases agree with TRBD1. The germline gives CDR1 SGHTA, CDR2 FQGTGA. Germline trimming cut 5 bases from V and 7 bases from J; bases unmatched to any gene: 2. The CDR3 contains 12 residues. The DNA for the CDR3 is TGTGCCAGCAGCACGGACAGGGGTGAAGCTTTCTTT. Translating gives CASSTDRGEAFF.

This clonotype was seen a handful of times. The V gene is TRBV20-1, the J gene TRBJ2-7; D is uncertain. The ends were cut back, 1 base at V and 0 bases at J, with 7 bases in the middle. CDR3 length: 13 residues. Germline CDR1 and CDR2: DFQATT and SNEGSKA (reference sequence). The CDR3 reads CSARGTVSYEQYF. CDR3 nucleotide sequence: TGCAGTGCTAGAGGTACAGTCTCCTACGAGCAGTACTTC.

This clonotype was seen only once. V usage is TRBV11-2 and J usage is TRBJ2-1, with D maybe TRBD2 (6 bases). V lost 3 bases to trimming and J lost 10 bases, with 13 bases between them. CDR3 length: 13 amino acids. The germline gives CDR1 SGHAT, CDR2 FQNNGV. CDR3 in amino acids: CASSFGRRGEQFF. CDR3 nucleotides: TGTGCCAGCAGCTTTGGTAGGAGGGGAGAGCAGTTCTTC. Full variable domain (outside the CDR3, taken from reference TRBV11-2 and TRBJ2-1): EAGVAQSPRYKIIEKRQSVAFWCNPISGHATLYWYQQILGQGPKLLIQFQNNGVVDDSQLPKDRFSAERLKGVDSTLKIQPAKLEDSAVYLCASSFGRRGEQFFGPGTRLTVL.

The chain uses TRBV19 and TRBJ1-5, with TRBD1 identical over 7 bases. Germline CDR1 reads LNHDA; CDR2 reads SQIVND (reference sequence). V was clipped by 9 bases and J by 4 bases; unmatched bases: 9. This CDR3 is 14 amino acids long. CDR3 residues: CASRKTGHNQPQHF. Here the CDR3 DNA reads TGTGCCAGCCGAAAGACAGGGCATAATCAGCCCCAGCATTTT.

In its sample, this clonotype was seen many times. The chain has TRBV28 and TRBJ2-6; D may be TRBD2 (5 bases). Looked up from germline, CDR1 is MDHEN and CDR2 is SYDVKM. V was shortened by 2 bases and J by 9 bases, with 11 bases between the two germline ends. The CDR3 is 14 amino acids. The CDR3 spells CASSLQDGGNVLTF. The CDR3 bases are TGTGCCAGCAGTTTACAGGACGGAGGCAACGTCCTGACTTTC.

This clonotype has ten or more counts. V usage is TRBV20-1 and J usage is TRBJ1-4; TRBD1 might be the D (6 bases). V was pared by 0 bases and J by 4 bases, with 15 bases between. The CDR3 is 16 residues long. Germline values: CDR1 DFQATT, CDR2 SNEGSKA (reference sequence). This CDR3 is CSARDMTGTYNEKLFF. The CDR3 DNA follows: TGCAGTGCTAGAGATATGACAGGCACTTATAATGAAAAACTGTTTTTT.

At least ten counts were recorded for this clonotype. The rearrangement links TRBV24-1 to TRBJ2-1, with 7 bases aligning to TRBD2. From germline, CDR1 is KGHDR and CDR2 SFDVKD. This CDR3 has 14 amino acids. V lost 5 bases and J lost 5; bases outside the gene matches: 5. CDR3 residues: CATSGVAGDNEQFF. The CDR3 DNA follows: TGTGCCACCAGTGGGGTGGCGGGAGACAATGAGCAGTTCTTC.

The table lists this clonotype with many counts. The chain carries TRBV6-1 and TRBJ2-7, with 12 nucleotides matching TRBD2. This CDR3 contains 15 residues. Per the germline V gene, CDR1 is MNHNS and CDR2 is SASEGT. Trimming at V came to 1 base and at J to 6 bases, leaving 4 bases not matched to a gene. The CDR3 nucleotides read TGTGCCAGCAGTGAAGGACTAGCGGGAGTCGGCGAGCAGTACTTC. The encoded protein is CASSEGLAGVGEQYF.

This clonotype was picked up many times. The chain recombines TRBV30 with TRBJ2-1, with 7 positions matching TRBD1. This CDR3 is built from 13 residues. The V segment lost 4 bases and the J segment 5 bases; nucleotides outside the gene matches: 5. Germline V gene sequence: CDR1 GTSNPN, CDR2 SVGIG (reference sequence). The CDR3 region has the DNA TGTGCCTGGACCCCGGGACAGAACAATGAGCAGTTCTTC. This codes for CAWTPGQNNEQFF.

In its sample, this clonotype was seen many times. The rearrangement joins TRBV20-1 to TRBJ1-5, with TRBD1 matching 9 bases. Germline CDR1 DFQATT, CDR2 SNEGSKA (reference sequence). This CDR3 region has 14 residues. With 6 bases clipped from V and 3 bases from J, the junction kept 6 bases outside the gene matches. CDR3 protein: CSATGTGNNQPQHF. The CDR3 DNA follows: TGCAGTGCAACCGGGACAGGGAACAATCAGCCCCAGCATTTT.

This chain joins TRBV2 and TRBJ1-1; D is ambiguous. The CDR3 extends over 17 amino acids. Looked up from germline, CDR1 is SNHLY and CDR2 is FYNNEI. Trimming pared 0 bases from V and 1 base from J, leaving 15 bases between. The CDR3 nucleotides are TGTGCCAGCAGTGAAGCGCCAGGCGGCAGGTCGAACACTGAAGCTTTCTTT. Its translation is CASSEAPGGRSNTEAFF.